These 17 T cell receptor beta chains were sequenced from one sample in a study of vaccination effects on CD4 cells after COVID-19. Their cognate antigens are unknown. It was after 10 days of culture that CD4+ T cells were isolated. Assay used: immunoSEQ multiplex PCR; TCRdb lists only in-frame clones, some missing. Seen here are about 74,000 clones, over 60% observed once, and the top ten hold about 1.9%. Material: CD4+ T cells from PBMCs cultured without peptide, obtained before COVID-19 vaccination. The receptors here all came from a human donor who received a COVID-19 vaccine.

The chain joins TRBV6-5 to TRBJ2-5; 10 bases align to TRBD1. Germline V gives CDR1 MNHEY, CDR2 SVGAGI. V lost 0 bases to trimming and J lost 4 bases; unmatched junction nucleotides: 2. The CDR3 loop spans 15 amino acids. The CDR3 loop reads CASSYSTGGVETQYF. CDR3 DNA: TGTGCCAGCAGTTACTCGACAGGGGGCGTAGAGACCCAGTACTTC.

This clone has only one observation. This rearrangement joins TRBV4-1 to TRBJ2-3, with D possibly TRBD1 on 5 matching bases. V was shortened by 1 base and J by 5 bases, with 10 bases between the two germline ends. Germline V gives CDR1 MGHRA, CDR2 YSYEKL. The CDR3 covers 14 residues. The CDR3 sequence: CASSQVQGRDTQYF. The CDR3 DNA follows: TGCGCCAGCAGCCAAGTGCAGGGAAGAGATACGCAGTATTTT.

The CDR3 loop reads CASSLLTVLNTGELFF. The CDR3 bases are TGTGCCAGCAGCCTACTGACGGTTTTGAACACCGGGGAGCTGTTTTTT. V is TRBV11-2 and J is TRBJ2-2; D unclear. CDR1 and CDR2 (germline): SGHAT, FQNNGV. The V end was cut by 5 bases, the J end by 1 base, with 14 bases between. The CDR3 consists of 16 residues.

A few counts support this clone. This sequence joins TRBV10-3 and TRBJ2-5; D is possibly TRBD1 or TRBD2 (5 bases each). V lost 10 bases and J lost 2, with 23 bases in between. Looked up from germline, CDR1 is ENHRY and CDR2 is SYGVKD. The CDR3 sequence is 16 residues long. CDR3 sequence reads: CATGGRGPGLQETQYF. CDR3 bases: TGTGCCACCGGCGGTAGGGGACCAGGCCTTCAAGAGACCCAGTACTTC.

The CDR3, as DNA: TGTGCCAGCTCACCGGAATTAGTCGGACCCTATGGCTACACCTTC. Translating it yields CASSPELVGPYGYTF. V and J are TRBV18 and TRBJ1-2; D not certain. CDR1 KGHSH and CDR2 LQKENI come from the germline V gene. CDR3 size: 15 residues. V gave up 3 bases and J gave up 4 bases, with 15 bases separating them.

This chain joins TRBV6-2 or TRBV6-3 and TRBJ1-2, with 8 bases matching TRBD1. Per germline, CDR1 MNHEY and CDR2 SVGEGT. V gave up 4 bases and J gave up 5 bases; unmatched junction bases: 15. This CDR3 is 17 amino acids long. As DNA, the CDR3 is TGTGCCAGCAGTTTCACGCCGGAGAACAGGGGGAGTTATGGCTACACCTTC. Its translation is CASSFTPENRGSYGYTF.

J is TRBJ1-1 and V is TRBV7-9, with 8 positions matching TRBD1. V lost 5 bases to trimming and J lost 5 bases; unmatched junction nucleotides: 10. The CDR3 sequence is 15 residues long. Germline lookup yields CDR1 SEHNR and CDR2 FQNEAQ (reference sequence). In DNA form, the CDR3 reads TGTGCCAGCAGCCAACGACAGGGGAGGTGGACTGAAGCTTTCTTT. The encoded protein is CASSQRQGRWTEAFF.

The gene calls are TRBV7-2 and TRBJ1-3; no firm D call. Trimming cost V 1 base and J 11 bases, with 12 bases left between them. Germline loops: CDR1 SGHTA, CDR2 FQGNSA. The CDR3 is made up of 13 amino acids. The CDR3 nucleotides read TGTGCCAGCAGCTTAGATCAATCTATGTCCATATATTTT. This translates into CASSLDQSMSIYF.

This clone was recorded a few times. The rearrangement uses TRBV28 and TRBJ2-7; D possibly corresponds to TRBD2 (5 bases). V was trimmed by 3 bases and J by 3 bases, leaving 15 bases between them. From germline, CDR1 is MDHEN and CDR2 SYDVKM. This CDR3 spans 15 amino acids. The CDR3 region has the DNA TGTGCCAGCAGTTTTGCCCCAGACGGGAACTACGAGCAGTACGTC. Translation: CASSFAPDGNYEQYV.

This clone appeared a few times. The genes are TRBV28 and TRBJ1-4; D not resolved. CDR3 length: 12 amino acids. Germline V CDR1 and CDR2: MDHEN, SYDVKM. The V end lost 4 bases, the J end lost 8 bases, and 8 bases lay between the germline ends. CDR3 protein: CASSYKKEKLFF. The CDR3 DNA follows: TGTGCCAGCAGTTACAAAAAAGAAAAACTGTTTTTT.

The chain has TRBV18 and TRBJ2-2; D might be TRBD1 (5 bases). The germline V and J ends were trimmed by 2 bases and 1 base, with 14 bases remaining between them. There are 17 residues in the CDR3. Germline V gene sequence: CDR1 KGHSH, CDR2 LQKENI. The CDR3 protein is CASSPFEVGQNTGELFF. The CDR3 DNA is TGTGCCAGCTCACCATTCGAAGTTGGACAGAACACCGGGGAGCTGTTTTTT.

This chain connects TRBV10-3 to TRBJ2-7; unclear D gene. The CDR3 length is 13 residues. Trimming cost V 6 bases and J 3 bases, with 12 bases left between them. From germline, CDR1 is ENHRY and CDR2 SYGVKD. CDR3 protein: CAIRARTNYEQYV. For the CDR3, the DNA is TGTGCCATCAGGGCGAGGACGAACTACGAGCAGTACGTC.

The chain uses TRBV7-2 and TRBJ2-5; D is unresolved. CDR1 and CDR2 from the germline V gene are SGHTA and FQGNSA. This CDR3 is built from 12 residues. V was shortened by 4 bases and J by 4 bases, with 7 bases between the two germline ends. CDR3 bases: TGTGCCAGCAGCTATACGGGAGAGACCCAGTACTTC. It specifies CASSYTGETQYF. The full variable domain, rest sourced from reference TRBV7-2 and TRBJ2-5, is GAGVSQSPSNKVTEKGKDVELRCDPISGHTALYWYRQSLGQGLEFLIYFQGNSAPDKSGLPSDRFSAERTGGSVSTLTIQRTQQEDSAVYLCASSYTGETQYFGPGTRLLVL.

The gene calls are TRBV5-1 and TRBJ1-5; 7 nucleotides agree with TRBD1. Germline V gene data show CDR1 as SGHRS and CDR2 as YFSETQ. Losses at the gene ends were 1 base for V and 7 bases for J; bases not matched to a gene: 2. CDR3 length: 13 residues. Here the CDR3 reads CASSLTGVQPQHF. CDR3 nucleotide sequence: TGCGCCAGCAGCTTGACAGGGGTCCAGCCCCAGCATTTT. The whole variable domain, remainder taken from reference TRBV5-1 and TRBJ1-5, is KAGVTQTPRYLIKTRGQQVTLSCSPISGHRSVSWYQQTPGQGLQFLFEYFSETQRNKGNFPGRFSGRQFSNSRSEMNVSTLELGDSALYLCASSLTGVQPQHFGDGTRLSIL.

The V and J genes are TRBV24-1 and TRBJ1-2; the match to TRBD1 covers 7 bases. The trim removed 3 bases at V and 6 bases at J, leaving 12 bases unmatched. CDR1 KGHDR and CDR2 SFDVKD come from the germline V gene. This CDR3 has 16 amino acids. This CDR3 reads CATSDGGGLGLDGYTF. The CDR3 nucleotides read TGTGCCACCAGTGATGGAGGGGGCCTGGGATTGGATGGCTACACCTTC.

V gene TRBV19 combines with J gene TRBJ1-2; D perhaps matches TRBD1 (5 bases). Trimming took 3 bases from V and 5 from J, leaving 13 bases between them. CDR1 is LNHDA, CDR2 SQIVND, per germline (reference sequence). This CDR3 has 14 amino acids. As DNA, the CDR3 is TGTGCCAGTAGTATTAGGCAGGGTGATTATGGCTACACCTTC. It encodes CASSIRQGDYGYTF.

The CDR3 nucleotides are TGTGCCAGCAGCTTAGGGACTAATTACTACAATGAGCAGTTCTTC. This codes for CASSLGTNYYNEQFF. The rearrangement joins TRBV7-8 to TRBJ2-1, with D possibly being TRBD2 (6 bases). The germline V gene encodes CDR1 SGHVS and CDR2 FQNEAQ. V shed 1 base and J shed 3 bases, with 10 bases lying between them. The CDR3 sequence is 15 residues long. The whole variable domain, filled in from reference TRBV7-8 and TRBJ2-1, reads GAGVSQSPRYKVAKRGQDVALRCDPISGHVSLFWYQQALGQGPEFLTYFQNEAQLDKSGLPSDRFFAERPEGSVSTLKIQRTQQEDSAVYLCASSLGTNYYNEQFFGPGTRLTVL.